This record covers a single TCR beta chain. This entry belongs to a study of shared clonotypes between healthy human individuals. For the study at large: The donor group consisted of a couple of women and three men, aged 18 to 49.

Within Nashville, Tennessee resided all donors, each a Caucasian adult. Original methodology: ImmunoSEQ only sent back junction sequences with no quality scores, so filtering was done differently. Generated by immunoSEQ multiplex PCR, the TCRdb table keeps only in-frame clones and is missing some. V and J calls and clone size are given by that table; D and trimming were obtained from the DNA. This sample has about 1 million clones, with 60% to 80% found just once. Trimming shortened V by 5 bases and J by 4 bases, and 15 bases separated the two germline ends. The CDR3 has 15 amino acids. Germline V gene sequence: CDR1 SNHLY, CDR2 FYNNEI.

Sequenced: memory CD4+ T cells sorted from blood. Subset reported: CD45RA-negative fraction. This chain connects TRBV2 to TRBJ2-1; possibly TRBD1 for D (7 bases). This receptor was taken from a man aged 18 to 29 in good health. The DNA for the CDR3 is TGTGCCAGCAGTCCAGACAGGGCGGGGTACAATGAGCAGTTCTTC. It yields the protein CASSPDRAGYNEQFF.